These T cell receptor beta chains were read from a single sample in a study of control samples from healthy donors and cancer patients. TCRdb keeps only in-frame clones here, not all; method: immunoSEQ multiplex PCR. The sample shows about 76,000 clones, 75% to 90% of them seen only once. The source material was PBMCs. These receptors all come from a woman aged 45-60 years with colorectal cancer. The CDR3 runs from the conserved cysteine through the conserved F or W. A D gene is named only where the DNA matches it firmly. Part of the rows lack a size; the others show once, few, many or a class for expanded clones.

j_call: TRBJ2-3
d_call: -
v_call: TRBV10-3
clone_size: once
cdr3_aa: CAISESRSGTDTQYF
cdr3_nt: TGTGCCATCAGTGAGTCCAGATCCGGCACAGATACGCAGTATTTT

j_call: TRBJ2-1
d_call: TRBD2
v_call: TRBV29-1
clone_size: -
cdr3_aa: CSVELAGEYNEQFF
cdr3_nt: TGCAGCGTTGAGCTAGCGGGGGAGTACAATGAGCAGTTCTTC

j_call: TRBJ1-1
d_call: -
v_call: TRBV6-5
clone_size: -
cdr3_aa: CASSYDGNTEAFF
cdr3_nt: TGTGCCAGCAGTTACGACGGTAACACTGAAGCTTTCTTT

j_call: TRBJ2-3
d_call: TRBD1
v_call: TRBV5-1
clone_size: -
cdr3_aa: CASSLGQGAGDTQYF
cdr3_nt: TGCGCCAGCAGCTTGGGGCAGGGGGCTGGAGATACGCAGTATTTT

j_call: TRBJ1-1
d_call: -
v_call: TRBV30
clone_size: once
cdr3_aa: CAWSVGIVGNTEAFF
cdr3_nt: TGTGCCTGGAGTGTTGGAATAGTGGGAAACACTGAAGCTTTCTTT

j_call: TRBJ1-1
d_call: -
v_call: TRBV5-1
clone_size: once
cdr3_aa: CASSLEVWNTEAFF
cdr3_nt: TGCGCCAGCAGCTTGGAGGTTTGGAACACTGAAGCTTTCTTT

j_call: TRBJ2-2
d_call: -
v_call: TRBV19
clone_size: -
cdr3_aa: CASRLAGELFF
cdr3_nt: TGTGCCAGTAGATTGGCCGGGGAGCTGTTTTTT

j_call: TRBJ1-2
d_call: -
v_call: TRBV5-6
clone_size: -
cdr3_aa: CASSPTGTTNYGYTF
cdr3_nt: TGTGCCAGCAGTCCCACCGGGACAACCAACTATGGCTACACCTTC

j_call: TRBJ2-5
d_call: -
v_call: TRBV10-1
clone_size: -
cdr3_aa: CASSESEGQETQYF
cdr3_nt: TGCGCCAGCAGTGAGTCTGAGGGACAAGAGACCCAGTACTTC

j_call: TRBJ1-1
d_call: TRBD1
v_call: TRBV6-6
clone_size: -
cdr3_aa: CASSLNPGQANAEAFF
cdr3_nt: TGTGCCAGCAGTCTAAACCCGGGACAGGCGAACGCTGAAGCTTTCTTT

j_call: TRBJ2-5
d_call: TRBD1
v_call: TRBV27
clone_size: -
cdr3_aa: CASSHRGETQYF
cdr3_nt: TGTGCCAGCAGTCACAGGGGAGAGACCCAGTACTTC

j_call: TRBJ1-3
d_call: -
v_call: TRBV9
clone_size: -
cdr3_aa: CASSIMPGGYPGNTIYF
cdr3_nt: TGTGCCAGCAGCATTATGCCCGGGGGTTATCCTGGAAACACCATATATTTT

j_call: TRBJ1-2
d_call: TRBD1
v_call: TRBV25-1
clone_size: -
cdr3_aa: CASSQDRGYGYTF
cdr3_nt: TGTGCCAGCAGTCAGGACAGGGGCTATGGCTACACCTTC

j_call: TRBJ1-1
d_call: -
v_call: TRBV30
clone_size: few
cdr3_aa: CAWSVQEGWNTEAFF
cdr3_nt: TGTGCCTGGAGTGTACAGGAGGGTTGGAACACTGAAGCTTTCTTT

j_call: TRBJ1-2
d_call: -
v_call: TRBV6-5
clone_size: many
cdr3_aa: CAPPPAYGYTF
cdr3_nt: TGTGCCCCCCCGCCAGCATATGGCTACACCTTC

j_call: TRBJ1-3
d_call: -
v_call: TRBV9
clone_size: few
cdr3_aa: CASSAEGGFGNTIYF
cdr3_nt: TGTGCCAGCAGCGCGGAGGGGGGGTTTGGAAACACCATATATTTT

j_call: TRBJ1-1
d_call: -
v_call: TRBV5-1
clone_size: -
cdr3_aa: CASSLKGAEAFF
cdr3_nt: TGCGCCAGCAGCTTGAAAGGGGCTGAAGCTTTCTTT

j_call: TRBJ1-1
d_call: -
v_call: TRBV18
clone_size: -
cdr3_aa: CASSLGDNTEAFF
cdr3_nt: TGTGCCAGCTCACTGGGGGACAACACTGAAGCTTTCTTT

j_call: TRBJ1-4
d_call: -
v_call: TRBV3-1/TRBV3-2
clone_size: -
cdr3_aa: CASSQGSRLGEKLFF
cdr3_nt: TGTGCCAGCAGCCAAGGGTCTAGACTGGGGGAAAAACTGTTTTTT